A selection of T cell receptor beta chains follows, all from one sample in a study of response to subunit inactivated influenza vaccine. TCRdb reprocessed the RT-PCR reads via MiXCR and lists one record per CDR3 protein. The sample gives about 240,000 distinct CDR3 sequences, about 12% of which show up once; roughly 7.7% is in the top ten. Sequenced here: non-naive T cells sorted from PBMCs, sampled less than 15 days before vaccination. The receptors come from a man in his fifties who received an inactivated influenza vaccine. Both conserved end residues are part of each CDR3. The D gene is left open where the match is weak. Clone size is not always given. Where it is, it says once, few, many or a class for expanded clones.

v_gene	abundance	d_gene	j_gene	len	CDR3aa	CDR3nt
TRBV20-1	NA	TRBD2	TRBJ2-1	14	CSAKSGRGYNEQFF	TGCAGTGCCAAAAGCGGGAGGGGTTACAATGAGCAGTTCTTC
TRBV4-3	few	NA	TRBJ2-3	14	CASSQDPVPDTQYF	TGCGCCAGCAGCCAAGATCCTGTGCCAGATACGCAGTATTTT
TRBV29-1	NA	TRBD1	TRBJ2-7	13	CSAEGTGGYEQYF	TGCAGCGCCGAAGGGACAGGGGGCTACGAGCAGTACTTC
TRBV7-2	many	TRBD2	TRBJ2-5	16	CASSWTSGRAGETQYF	TGTGCCAGCAGCTGGACTAGCGGGAGGGCTGGGGAGACCCAGTACTTC
TRBV6-1	NA	NA	TRBJ2-5	14	CASRVGQNQETQYF	TGTGCCAGCAGGGTAGGACAGAACCAAGAGACCCAGTACTTC
TRBV28	few	TRBD2	TRBJ2-1	17	CASSSAVMRGGRNEQFF	TGTGCCAGCAGTTCCGCCGTTATGCGGGGGGGCCGGAATGAGCAGTTCTTC
TRBV20-1	NA	NA	TRBJ2-3	14	CRARDPGTTDTQYF	TGCAGGGCTAGAGATCCCGGGACTACAGATACGCAGTATTTT
TRBV6-2/TRBV6-3	NA	NA	TRBJ2-2	15	CASRSGRANTGELFF	TGTGCCAGCAGGTCGGGCAGGGCGAACACCGGGGAGCTGTTTTTT
TRBV6-2/TRBV6-3	few	TRBD1	TRBJ2-1	16	CASSRTGTGAYNEQFF	TGTGCCAGCAGCCGTACCGGGACAGGGGCCTACAATGAGCAGTTCTTC
TRBV28	many	TRBD1	TRBJ2-1	14	CASSLVPGGNEQFF	TGTGCCAGCAGTTTAGTCCCAGGGGGCAATGAGCAGTTCTTC
TRBV4-1	NA	NA	TRBJ2-1	16	CASSQYVESSYNEQFF	TGCGCCAGCAGCCAATACGTGGAGAGCTCCTACAATGAGCAGTTCTTC
TRBV6-1	few	NA	TRBJ2-7	15	CASSEGGGGAHEQYF	TGTGCCAGCAGTGAAGGCGGTGGAGGGGCCCACGAGCAGTACTTC
TRBV7-4	NA	NA	TRBJ1-4	15	CASSLALTWGPRLFF	TGTGCCAGCAGCTTAGCGCTTACATGGGGCCCACGGCTGTTTTTT
TRBV5-1	many	TRBD1	TRBJ2-3	15	CASTGQVGVTDTQYF	TGCGCCAGCACTGGACAGGTCGGGGTGACAGATACGCAGTATTTT
TRBV7-2	many	NA	TRBJ1-1	14	CASSAQTVNTEAFF	TGTGCCAGCAGCGCCCAGACAGTAAACACTGAAGCTTTCTTT
TRBV7-2	NA	TRBD2	TRBJ2-1	18	CASILSGSSPKPYNEQFF	TGTGCCAGCATCCTTAGCGGGAGTAGCCCCAAGCCCTACAATGAGCAGTTCTTC
TRBV4-3	many	TRBD1	TRBJ1-6	16	CASSQEYGRGNSPLHF	TGCGCCAGCAGCCAAGAATATGGCAGGGGGAATTCACCCCTCCACTTT
TRBV29-1	many	NA	TRBJ2-7	13	CSVASRYSYEQYF	TGCAGCGTTGCTAGCCGATACTCCTACGAGCAGTACTTC
TRBV12-3/TRBV12-4	few	NA	TRBJ1-5	16	CASSLGIGNSNQPQHF	TGTGCCAGCAGTTTAGGGATAGGGAATAGCAATCAGCCCCAGCATTTT
TRBV19	NA	TRBD2	TRBJ2-1	20	CASSTPLSSSGGTYYNEQFF	TGTGCCAGTAGTACCCCCCTGAGTTCGAGCGGGGGGACATATTACAATGAGCAGTTCTTC
TRBV7-9	NA	NA	TRBJ2-5	12	CASSPGWETQYF	TGTGCCAGCAGCCCCGGCTGGGAGACCCAGTACTTC
TRBV12-3/TRBV12-4	NA	NA	TRBJ2-5	15	CASSLATSGQETQYF	TGTGCCAGCAGTTTAGCAACCAGCGGGCAAGAGACCCAGTACTTC
TRBV4-3	many	TRBD1	TRBJ2-7	15	CASSQDRGFTYEQYF	TGCGCCAGCAGCCAAGACAGGGGGTTTACCTACGAGCAGTACTTC
TRBV30	few	TRBD2	TRBJ2-3	15	CAWSAGLAYGDTQYF	TGTGCCTGGAGTGCGGGACTAGCGTATGGAGATACGCAGTATTTT
TRBV20-1	few	NA	TRBJ1-3	15	CSAEIRRNSGNTIYF	TGCAGTGCAGAGATTCGACGGAACTCTGGAAACACCATATATTTT
TRBV30	few	NA	TRBJ1-2	13	CAWDQSLKGGYTF	TGTGCCTGGGATCAATCCTTAAAGGGCGGCTACACCTTC
TRBV12-3/TRBV12-4	few	TRBD2	TRBJ2-1	14	CASSFSGGTNEQFF	TGTGCCAGCAGTTTTAGCGGGGGAACCAATGAGCAGTTCTTC
TRBV5-6	NA	NA	TRBJ2-3	15	CASSSIRQRLNTQYF	TGTGCCAGCAGCTCGATCAGACAGAGACTGAATACGCAGTATTTT
TRBV21-1	NA	NA	TRBJ2-5	14	CATETGTREETQYF	TGTGCCACCGAGACAGGGACCCGAGAAGAGACCCAGTACTTC